The 20 T cell receptor beta chains below all came from one sample that was sequenced in a study of T cells of healthy individuals. A single record per CDR3 protein comes from TCRdb applying MiXCR to the 5' RACE reads. This sample has 85,000 to 100,000 distinct CDR3 sequences, with 17% found just once. Receptors were obtained from a human donor in good health.

This rearrangement joins TRBV20-1 to TRBJ2-7; D is undetermined. V was clipped by 3 bases and J by 6 bases, with 12 bases between them. The CDR3 is 12 residues long. Per the germline V gene, CDR1 is DFQATT and CDR2 is SNEGSKA (reference sequence). The CDR3 nucleotides are TGCAGTGCTAGGAGGCCGACCTGCGAGCAGTACTTC. It specifies CSARRPTCEQYF.

This clonotype was counted ten times or more. The chain employs TRBV6-2 or TRBV6-3 and TRBJ2-1, with 7 nucleotides matching TRBD1. J gave up 7 bases and V 2 bases, and 5 bases lay outside the gene matches. CDR1 is MNHEY, CDR2 SVGEGT, per germline. This CDR3 is 14 amino acids long. The CDR3 nucleotides are TGTGCCAGCAGTTACGCCGGGACAGTAAATGAGCAGTTCTTC. Its translation is CASSYAGTVNEQFF.

This clonotype was counted between two and nine times. CDR3 bases: TGCAGCGTTGAAGGTCATGAGACAGTTCCCTCCCATAAAGACCAAGAGACCCAGTACTTC. Its protein product is CSVEGHETVPSHKDQETQYF. This rearrangement joins TRBV29-1 to TRBJ2-5, with D perhaps TRBD1 (5 bases). V lost 1 base and J 0 bases, leaving 27 bases between the germline ends. From germline, CDR1 is SQVTM and CDR2 ANQGSEA. This CDR3 has 20 residues.

The gene calls are TRBV29-1 and TRBJ1-1; TRBD1 aligns across 7 bases. Trimming cost V 7 bases and J 0 bases; bases outside gene matches: 8. The CDR3 length is 14 residues. CDR1 and CDR2 (germline): SQVTM, ANQGSEA. In DNA form, the CDR3 reads TGCAGCGCCGTCGGACAGGCTATGAACACTGAAGCTTTCTTT. Encoded protein: CSAVGQAMNTEAFF. Looking up the rest from reference TRBV29-1 and TRBJ1-1 gives the full variable domain: SAVISQKPSRDICQRGTSLTIQCQVDSQVTMMFWYRQQPGQSLTLIATANQGSEATYESGFVIDKFPISRPNLTFSTLTVSNMSPEDSSIYLCSAVGQAMNTEAFFGQGTRLTVV.

The chain has TRBV30 and TRBJ1-1; D ambiguous. Between the trimmed V and J ends, which lost 0 bases and 1 base, there was a span of 6 bases. CDR1 is GTSNPN, CDR2 SVGIG, per germline (reference sequence). This CDR3 contains 13 residues. CDR3 loop: CAWSVHRNTEAFF. The DNA of the CDR3 is TGTGCCTGGAGTGTGCACAGGAACACTGAAGCTTTCTTT.

J is TRBJ2-5 and V is TRBV28; D remains unclear. There are 13 residues in the CDR3. The V end lost 7 bases, the J end lost 5 bases, and 14 bases lay between the germline ends. Germline CDR1 reads MDHEN; CDR2 reads SYDVKM. CDR3 in amino acids: CASNPMIGETQYF. The CDR3 DNA reads TGTGCCAGCAACCCCATGATAGGGGAGACCCAGTACTTC.

For this clonotype: The junction shows a germline mismatch at one end, possibly a read error. The chain combines TRBV4-1 with TRBJ1-1, with no clear D. Germline V CDR1 and CDR2: MGHRA, YSYEKL. CDR3 length equals 17 residues. The CDR3 loop is CASSQIRLVQPNTETFF. The CDR3 nucleotides are TGCGCCAGCAGCCAAATACGCCTCGTACAGCCGAACACTGAAACTTTCTTT.

The table lists this clonotype with many counts. CDR3 DNA sequence: TGTGCCACCAGCAGAGACCGGGCAAGACTAGCGGGATTTAGCACAGATACGCAGTATTTT. The encoded protein is CATSRDRARLAGFSTDTQYF. This chain uses TRBV15 with TRBJ2-3; TRBD2 agrees at 11 bases. Germline CDR1 is LNHNV and CDR2 is YYDKDF (reference sequence). Trimming removed 0 bases from V and 0 bases from J; junction bases left unmatched: 11. The CDR3 contains 20 residues.

The chain combines TRBV12-3 or TRBV12-4 with TRBJ2-2; 7 nucleotides agree with TRBD2. J gave up 6 bases and V 4 bases, and 14 bases lay outside the gene matches. The CDR3 extends over 17 amino acids. The CDR3 DNA sequence: TGTGCCAGCAGTTGGGACTTTCTGGGAGGGCGATCCGGGGAGCTGTTTTTT. Encoded protein: CASSWDFLGGRSGELFF.

This clonotype occurred a few times. J is TRBJ2-4 and V is TRBV28; 7 bases are shared with TRBD2. The germline V gene has CDR1 MDHEN and CDR2 SYDVKM. The ends lost 5 bases at V and 6 bases at J; junction bases unmatched: 7. CDR3 length: 14 amino acids. CDR3 in amino acids: CASSVPGTINIQYF. CDR3 DNA: TGTGCCAGCAGTGTCCCCGGGACTATAAACATTCAGTACTTC.

This rearrangement joins TRBV29-1 to TRBJ2-7; 7 bases agree with TRBD2. This CDR3 has 16 residues. Germline V gene lookup returns CDR1 SQVTM and CDR2 ANQGSEA. The junction had 14 bases not matched to a gene; V was cut back by 6 bases and J by 0 bases. Written as DNA, the CDR3 is TGCAGCGTCTCCGGGAGGTCAGGGTCTAACTCCTACGAGCAGTACTTC. This encodes CSVSGRSGSNSYEQYF.

The sample holds a few counts of this clonotype. The V gene is TRBV28, the J gene TRBJ1-5; D unresolved. The CDR3 spans 14 residues. From germline, CDR1 is MDHEN and CDR2 SYDVKM. Trimming shortened V by 5 bases and J by 3 bases, and 11 bases separated the two germline ends. The chain's CDR3 is CASSRTPLNQPQHF. In nucleotides, the CDR3 is TGTGCCAGCAGTCGGACCCCTCTCAATCAGCCCCAGCATTTT.

This clonotype was detected ten times or more. The chain joins TRBV4-1 to TRBJ2-3; 11 bases fit TRBD2. The CDR3 covers 17 residues. Germline lookup yields CDR1 MGHRA and CDR2 YSYEKL. Trimming at V came to 8 bases and at J to 0 bases, leaving 10 bases not matched to a gene. The CDR3 DNA reads TGCGCCAGCCGAAGGGGAGGACTAGCGGGCAGCACAGATACGCAGTATTTT. Translation: CASRRGGLAGSTDTQYF.

V gene TRBV5-3 combines with J gene TRBJ2-1; perhaps TRBD1 as D (6 bases). TRBV5-3 is an open reading frame whose function is uncertain. CDR3 size: 15 residues. Trimming took 5 bases from V and 0 from J, leaving 12 bases between them. The CDR3 bases are TGTGCCAGAAGGAGACAGGTGCGCTCCTACAATGAGCAGTTCTTC. This codes for CARRRQVRSYNEQFF.

This clonotype was seen a few times. J is TRBJ1-5 and V is TRBV28, with unresolved D. The CDR3 totals 15 residues. The germline V gene has CDR1 MDHEN and CDR2 SYDVKM. Trimming pared 2 bases from V and 6 bases from J, leaving 14 bases between. As DNA, the CDR3 is TGTGCCAGCAGTTTAGTCAGGTCGGTCAGTCAGCCCCAGCATTTT. This encodes CASSLVRSVSQPQHF.

This clonotype turned up a few times. CDR3 in amino acids: CASSRLTTGDNTEAFF. CDR3 DNA: TGTGCCAGCAGCCGGCTCACCACAGGGGATAACACTGAAGCTTTCTTT. The gene calls are TRBV14 and TRBJ1-1, with 7 bases that match TRBD1. The germline gives CDR1 SGHDN, CDR2 FVKESK. Germline trimming cut 4 bases from V and 2 bases from J; bases unmatched to any gene: 10. The CDR3 is 16 amino acids.

This clonotype has more than one count but fewer than ten. V usage is TRBV28 and J usage is TRBJ1-3; maybe TRBD1 (6 bases). CDR3 length equals 15 residues. Trimming pared 3 bases from V and 2 bases from J, leaving 11 bases between. The germline V gene encodes CDR1 MDHEN and CDR2 SYDVKM. This CDR3 is CASSLEGEAGNTIYF. As DNA, the CDR3 is TGTGCCAGCAGTTTGGAGGGGGAGGCTGGAAACACCATATATTTT.

This clonotype was seen a handful of times. The rearrangement uses TRBV14 and TRBJ1-1; no definite D call. Germline V gene lookup returns CDR1 SGHDN and CDR2 FVKESK. The length of the CDR3 is 13 residues. The ends were cut back, 5 bases at V and 0 bases at J, with 7 bases in the middle. The CDR3 is CASSGPMNTEAFF. As DNA, the CDR3 is TGTGCCAGCAGCGGACCAATGAACACTGAAGCTTTCTTT.

This clonotype was seen ten or more times. The J gene is TRBJ2-3, the V gene TRBV7-9; possibly TRBD1 for D (5 bases). The CDR3 has 16 amino acids. The germline V gene encodes CDR1 SEHNR and CDR2 FQNEAQ (reference sequence). Trimming stripped 4 bases from V and 5 bases from J, with 19 bases between. The CDR3 spells CASSSGQGKVIDTQYF. CDR3 coding DNA: TGTGCCAGCAGCTCAGGCCAGGGAAAGGTCATAGATACGCAGTATTTT.

The chain recombines TRBV7-9 with TRBJ1-4, with 10 bases identical to TRBD1. The CDR3 is 15 amino acids. The germline V gene encodes CDR1 SEHNR and CDR2 FQNEAQ (reference sequence). Trimming at V came to 4 bases and at J to 11 bases, leaving 10 bases not matched to a gene. CDR3 residues: CASSSDRGAGWKLFF. The CDR3 DNA sequence: TGTGCCAGCAGCTCGGACAGGGGGGCTGGTTGGAAACTGTTTTTT.